This TCR beta chain originates from a study of T cells in Graves' hyperthyroidism and ophthalmopathy. Study findings and constraints: Most thyroid clonotypes expanded above 0.001 appeared in blood too.

RNA transcripts gave rise to amplified TCR beta CDR3 regions. An initial round of RT-PCR targeting the TCR CDR3 relied on the HTBI primer set. One entry per CDR3 protein, called by TCRdb with MiXCR from the multiplex PCR reads. The sample consists of approximately 610,000 distinct CDR3 sequences, 16% of them appearing once. The CDR3 spans 12 residues. V was pared by 6 bases and J by 7 bases, with 13 bases between. Germline loops: CDR1 MDHEN, CDR2 SYDVKM. This clonotype has a count of ten or more. Its specificity is not known. The chain recombines TRBV28 with TRBJ2-7, with D hard to call. The sequence came from a woman in her late teens or twenties with Graves' hyperthyroidism. Sequenced material: blood. CDR3 region: CASSQPRAEQYF. The CDR3 coding sequence is TGTGCCAGCAGCCAACCGCGAGCGGAGCAGTACTTC.